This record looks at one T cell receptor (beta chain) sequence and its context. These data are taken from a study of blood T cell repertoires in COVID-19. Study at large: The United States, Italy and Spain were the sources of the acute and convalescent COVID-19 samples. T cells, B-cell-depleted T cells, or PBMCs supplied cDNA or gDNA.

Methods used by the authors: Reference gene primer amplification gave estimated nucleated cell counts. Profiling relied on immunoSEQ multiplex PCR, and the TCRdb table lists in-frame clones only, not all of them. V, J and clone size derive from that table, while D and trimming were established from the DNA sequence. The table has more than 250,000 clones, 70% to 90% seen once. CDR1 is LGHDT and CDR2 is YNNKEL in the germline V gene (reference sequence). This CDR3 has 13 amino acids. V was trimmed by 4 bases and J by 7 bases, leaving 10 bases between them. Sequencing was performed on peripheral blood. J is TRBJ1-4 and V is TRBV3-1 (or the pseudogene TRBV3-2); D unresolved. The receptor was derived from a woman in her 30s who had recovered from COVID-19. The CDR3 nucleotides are TGTGCCAGCAGCCCCACGGTCCGTGAAAAACTGTTTTTT. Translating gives CASSPTVREKLFF.